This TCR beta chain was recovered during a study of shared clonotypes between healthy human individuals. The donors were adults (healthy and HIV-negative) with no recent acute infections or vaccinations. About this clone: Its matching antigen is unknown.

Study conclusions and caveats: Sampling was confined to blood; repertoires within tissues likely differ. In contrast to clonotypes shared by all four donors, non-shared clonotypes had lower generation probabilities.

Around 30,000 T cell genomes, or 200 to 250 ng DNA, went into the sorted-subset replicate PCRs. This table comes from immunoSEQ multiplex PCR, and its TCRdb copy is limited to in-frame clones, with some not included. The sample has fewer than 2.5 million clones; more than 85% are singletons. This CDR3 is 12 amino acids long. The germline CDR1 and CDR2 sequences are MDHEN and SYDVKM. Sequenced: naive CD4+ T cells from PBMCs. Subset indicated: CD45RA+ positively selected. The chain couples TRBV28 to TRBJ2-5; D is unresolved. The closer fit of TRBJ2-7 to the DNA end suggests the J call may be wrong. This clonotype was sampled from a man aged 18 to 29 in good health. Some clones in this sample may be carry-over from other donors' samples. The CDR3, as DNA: TGTGCCAGCAGTCCTAGTGGCTACGAGCAGTACTTC. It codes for CASSPSGYEQYF.